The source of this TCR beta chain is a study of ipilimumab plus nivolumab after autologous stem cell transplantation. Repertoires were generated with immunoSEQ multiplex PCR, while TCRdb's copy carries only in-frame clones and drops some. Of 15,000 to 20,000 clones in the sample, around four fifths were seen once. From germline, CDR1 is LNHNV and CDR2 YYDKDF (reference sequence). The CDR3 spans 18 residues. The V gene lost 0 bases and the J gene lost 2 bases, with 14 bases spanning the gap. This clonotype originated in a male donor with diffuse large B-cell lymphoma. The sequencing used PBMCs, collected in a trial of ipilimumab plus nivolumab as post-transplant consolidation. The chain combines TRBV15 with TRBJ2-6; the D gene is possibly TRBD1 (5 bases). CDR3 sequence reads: CATSRDPVGLAGANVLTF. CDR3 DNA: TGTGCCACCAGCAGAGATCCGGTGGGGCTGGCTGGGGCCAACGTCCTGACTTTC.